This passage covers 8 T cell receptor beta chains from one sample sequenced in a study of blood T cell repertoires in COVID-19 (dated by TCRdb to the early 2020s). Library creation used the immunoSEQ multiplex PCR assay. Sourced from immuneACCESS, this table was stored by TCRdb with only in-frame sequences that have V and J called. A share of the clones is absent; for the studies checked, an unresolved V gene accounts for under half, and the remainder has no known explanation. The sample data list nearly 250,000 clones, and roughly 86% of these were observed just once. Over 2% of the sample lies in the top ten. Sequenced material: PBMCs or T cells enriched from blood (not recorded which). Receptors originate from a woman between 45 and 60 years old who had recovered from COVID-19.

Concerning this clone itself: The sample carries other DNA sequences with the same CDR3. This chain uses TRBV9 with TRBJ2-7, with TRBD1 matching 10 bases. The V and J ends lost 2 bases and 3 bases, in that order; junction bases with no gene match: 2. This CDR3 region has 14 residues. Germline CDR1 and CDR2: SGDLS and YYNGEE. The CDR3 loop is CASSVGTGVYEQYF. The CDR3 DNA reads TGTGCCAGCAGCGTCGGGACAGGGGTCTACGAGCAGTACTTC.

This clone was detected a few times. The chain has TRBV6-2 or TRBV6-3 and TRBJ2-7; TRBD2 agrees at 7 bases. Germline CDR1 and CDR2: MNHEY and SVGEGT. The CDR3 contains 15 residues. The junction had 6 bases not matched to a gene; V was cut back by 4 bases and J by 0 bases. CDR3: CASSSHSGPSYEQYF. The CDR3 DNA follows: TGTGCCAGCAGTTCCCATAGCGGGCCCTCCTACGAGCAGTACTTC.

This sequence joins TRBV5-1 and TRBJ1-6; D is unresolved. This CDR3 has 13 residues. Trimming left V 0 bases short and J 10 bases short, with 8 bases between. The germline gives CDR1 SGHRS, CDR2 YFSETQ. CDR3 sequence reads: CASSLGGESPLHF. The CDR3 DNA follows: TGCGCCAGCAGCTTGGGAGGTGAATCACCCCTCCACTTT.

The CDR3 bases are TGCGCCAGCAGCCAAGAGAGAGACAGCAGTGCCTTTGGGTATGGCTACACCTTC. Translation gives CASSQERDSSAFGYGYTF. This chain links TRBV4-3 with TRBJ1-2; the D gene is possibly TRBD1 (5 bases). The V gene lost 0 bases and the J gene lost 5 bases, with 22 bases spanning the gap. Germline loops: CDR1 LGHNA, CDR2 YSLEER. The CDR3 has 18 amino acids.

The rearrangement links TRBV3-1 (or the pseudogene TRBV3-2) to TRBJ2-1; 11 positions agree with TRBD2. V lost 4 bases to trimming and J lost 7 bases; unmatched junction nucleotides: 12. The CDR3 runs 17 residues. The germline V gene has CDR1 LGHDT and CDR2 YNNKEL (reference sequence). Here the CDR3 DNA reads TGTGCCAGCAGCCTTCATAGCGGGGGGGCCTTTCAGAATGAGCAGTTCTTC. It encodes CASSLHSGGAFQNEQFF.

The chain uses TRBV2 and TRBJ2-5; 11 nucleotides match TRBD2. CDR3 size: 17 residues. V dropped 0 bases and J dropped 3; count of bases not matched to a gene: 6. Germline V lookup: CDR1 SNHLY, CDR2 FYNNEI. CDR3 loop: CASSEAQLAGDEETQYF. The CDR3 DNA is TGTGCCAGCAGTGAAGCGCAACTAGCGGGAGACGAAGAGACCCAGTACTTC.

This chain uses TRBV2 with TRBJ1-2; D might be TRBD1 (5 bases). The V gene lost 7 bases and the J gene lost 4 bases, with 16 bases spanning the gap. In germline, CDR1 is SNHLY, CDR2 FYNNEI. This CDR3 contains 14 residues. The CDR3 reads CASKKEGPIYGYTF. The CDR3 nucleotides read TGTGCCAGCAAGAAGGAGGGGCCGATCTATGGCTACACCTTC. The full variable domain, with the rest looked up from reference TRBV2 and TRBJ1-2, is EPEVTQTPSHQVTQMGQEVILRCVPISNHLYFYWYRQILGQKVEFLVSFYNNEISEKSEIFDDQFSVERPDGSNFTLKIRSTKLEDSAMYFCASKKEGPIYGYTFGSGTRLTVV.

This clone was counted only a few times. J is TRBJ2-1 and V is TRBV6-2 or TRBV6-3; 13 bases fit TRBD2. Germline V gives CDR1 MNHEY, CDR2 SVGEGT. The CDR3 sequence is 18 residues long. V lost 3 bases and J lost 9; bases outside the gene matches: 14. The CDR3 nucleotides read TGTGCCAGCAGTTATCCCGGACTAGCGGGAGAAAGGAGGTTTGAGCAGTTCTTC. Translation gives CASSYPGLAGERRFEQFF.